One sample yielded the 22 T cell receptor beta chains listed below, sequenced in a study of CD8+CD57+ T cells in acquired aplastic anemia. According to the study, genomic DNA was the template for TCR beta VDJ and CDR3 profiling. TCRdb re-analysed the reads in MiXCR, keeping a single row per CDR3 protein. The table has hundreds of thousands of distinct CDR3 sequences, approximately 33% seen once. Patients who underwent sequencing had shown CD8+CD57+ cell expansion by flow cytometry. Material: sorted CD4+, CD8+, or CD8+CD57+ T cells (not recorded which) from PBMCs. The origin of the receptors is a human donor with aplastic anemia.

This clonotype was counted only a few times. The chain carries TRBV20-1 and TRBJ1-5, with 12 bases fitting TRBD1. Germline lookup yields CDR1 DFQATT and CDR2 SNEGSKA (reference sequence). This CDR3 contains 14 residues. Trimming removed 6 bases from V and 11 bases from J; junction bases left unmatched: 11. The CDR3 here is CSARGQGAFVAQHF. CDR3 nucleotide sequence: TGCAGTGCCAGGGGACAGGGGGCTTTCGTGGCCCAGCATTTT.

In regard to this clonotype: Being one base from a much bigger clone, this may be a read error. V and J are TRBV19 and TRBJ1-1; 8 bases map to TRBD1. CDR1 and CDR2 (germline): LNHDA, SQIVND (reference sequence). The CDR3 has 16 residues. This chain's CDR3 is CASRRGRGLGLTEASF. CDR3 sequence (DNA): TGTGCCAGTAGGCGAGGCAGGGGGCTAGGCTTGACTGAAGCTTCCTTT. Together with reference TRBV19 and TRBJ1-1, the CDR3 gives the full variable domain: DGGITQSPKYLFRKEGQNVTLSCEQNLNHDAMYWYRQDPGQGLRLIYYSQIVNDFQKGDIAEGYSVSREKKESFPLTVTSAQKNPTAFYLCASRRGRGLGLTEASFGQGTRLTVV.

This clonotype was recorded at least ten times. The chain joins TRBV19 to TRBJ2-7; weak D call: TRBD1 (5 bases). Trimming shortened V by 3 bases and J by 2 bases, and 14 bases separated the two germline ends. Germline-derived CDR1 and CDR2 are LNHDA and SQIVND (reference sequence). The CDR3 loop spans 15 amino acids. This CDR3 is CASSMVRTPTYEQYF. CDR3 coding DNA: TGTGCCAGTAGTATGGTCCGGACACCTACCTACGAGCAGTACTTC.

The chain carries TRBV7-2 and TRBJ2-5; D perhaps matches TRBD2 (7 bases). The V gene lost 6 bases and the J gene lost 5 bases, with 25 bases spanning the gap. Germline CDR1 and CDR2: SGHTA and FQGNSA. This CDR3 is 17 amino acids long. The CDR3 region is CASSRVGGGASFETQYF. CDR3 bases: TGTGCCAGCAGTCGAGTCGGTGGGGGGGCCTCTTTCGAGACCCAGTACTTC.

The sample holds many counts of this clonotype. The V and J genes are TRBV7-9 and TRBJ1-4; D not certain. Between the trimmed V and J ends, which lost 2 bases and 6 bases, there was a span of 13 bases. The germline V gene encodes CDR1 SEHNR and CDR2 FQNEAQ (reference sequence). The CDR3 sequence is 15 residues long. CDR3 nucleotides: TGTGCCAGCAGCTTAATGCAGGTCGGGGATGAAAAACTGTTTTTT. Protein: CASSLMQVGDEKLFF.

This rearrangement joins TRBV24-1 to TRBJ2-7; TRBD2 aligns across 8 bases. There are 13 residues in the CDR3. Trimming at V came to 7 bases and at J to 3 bases, leaving 4 bases not matched to a gene. Germline V gene sequence: CDR1 KGHDR, CDR2 SFDVKD. In DNA form, the CDR3 reads TGTGCCACCAGCTCTAGCGGGCTCTACGAGCAGTACTTC. Translation gives CATSSSGLYEQYF.

Concerning this clonotype itself: Given a much more abundant clone one base away, this may be a read error. The chain joins TRBV6-5 to TRBJ1-2; D gene uncertain. The V end was cut by 4 bases, the J end by 0 bases, with 12 bases between. Per germline, CDR1 MNHEY and CDR2 SVGAGI. This CDR3 spans 15 amino acids. CDR3 coding DNA: TGTGCCAGCAGTTGCTCACGCAATCCTAACTATGGCTACACCTTC. This gives the protein CASSCSRNPNYGYTF.

In its sample, this clonotype was seen many times. The chain combines TRBV20-1 with TRBJ1-1; D remains unclear. Germline V gene data show CDR1 as DFQATT and CDR2 as SNEGSKA (reference sequence). This CDR3 spans 8 amino acids. V was shortened by 0 bases and J by 10 bases, with 0 bases between the two germline ends. This chain's CDR3 is CSAREAFF. CDR3 coding DNA: TGCAGTGCTAGAGAAGCTTTCTTT.

The sample holds a few counts of this clonotype. This chain joins TRBV24-1 and TRBJ1-2; the D gene is possibly TRBD1 (5 bases). V was cut by 7 bases and J by 5 bases, with 7 bases left in between. The CDR3 has 11 amino acids. In germline, CDR1 is KGHDR, CDR2 SFDVKD. The CDR3 protein is CATSAGYGYTF. Here the CDR3 DNA reads TGTGCCACCAGCGCAGGGTATGGCTACACCTTC.

This clonotype has just a few counts. The V call is TRBV2, the J call TRBJ2-3; TRBD2 agrees at 9 bases. The CDR3 is 15 residues long. Unmatched junction bases numbered 6, after V lost 3 bases and J lost 5 bases. Germline CDR1 SNHLY, CDR2 FYNNEI. The CDR3 loop is CASSDLRGGRDTQYF. The CDR3 DNA is TGTGCCAGCAGTGATTTGCGGGGGGGCCGAGATACGCAGTATTTT.

J is TRBJ2-1 and V is TRBV19; D may be TRBD1 (6 bases). Trimming left V 6 bases short and J 0 bases short, with 12 bases between. Germline V gene lookup returns CDR1 LNHDA and CDR2 SQIVND (reference sequence). This CDR3 region has 15 residues. The CDR3 DNA sequence: TGTGCCAGTAGCAACACAGGGCCCTCCTACAATGAGCAGTTCTTC. This encodes CASSNTGPSYNEQFF.

This clonotype appeared a few times. The rearrangement uses TRBV6-1 and TRBJ1-6, with TRBD1 as a possible D gene (5 bases). Germline CDR1 MNHNS, CDR2 SASEGT. V dropped 7 bases and J dropped 0 bases, with 10 bases sitting between them. The CDR3 has 15 residues. The CDR3 sequence: CASKTTASYNSPLHF. In nucleotides, the CDR3 is TGTGCCAGCAAAACGACAGCCTCCTATAATTCACCCCTCCACTTT.

This rearrangement joins TRBV12-3 or TRBV12-4 to TRBJ2-5; possible D gene TRBD2, 5 bases. This CDR3 has 16 amino acids. The V end was cut by 6 bases, the J end by 5 bases, with 22 bases between. The CDR3 is CASSLSGPLRSETQYF. For the CDR3, the DNA is TGTGCCAGCAGCCTCAGCGGCCCCCTTAGGAGTGAGACCCAGTACTTC.

This clonotype was observed at least ten times. The V and J genes are TRBV12-3 or TRBV12-4 and TRBJ2-7, with 10 nucleotides matching TRBD2. This CDR3 comprises 15 residues. V gave up 7 bases and J gave up 5 bases; unmatched junction bases: 11. The CDR3 nucleotides are TGTGCCAGCATGCGGGCTAGCGGGAGATCCCACGAGCAGTACTTC. Translation: CASMRASGRSHEQYF.

In DNA, the CDR3 is TGTGCCAGCAGCTTTCCGAGGCCTGGGGGATATGGCTACACCTTC. Its translation is CASSFPRPGGYGYTF. The chain recombines TRBV7-9 with TRBJ1-2, with D possibly matching TRBD1 (5 bases). Trimming took off 3 bases at V and 5 bases at J, with 16 bases between the two ends. CDR1 is SEHNR, CDR2 FQNEAQ, per germline (reference sequence). The CDR3 totals 15 residues.

This chain links TRBV19 with TRBJ2-1; TRBD2 matches at 10 bases. The CDR3 is 15 residues long. V lost 3 bases to trimming and J lost 7 bases; unmatched junction nucleotides: 6. The germline V gene has CDR1 LNHDA and CDR2 SQIVND (reference sequence). Here the CDR3 reads CASSMQAGGLNEQFF. In DNA form, the CDR3 reads TGTGCCAGTAGTATGCAAGCGGGGGGGCTGAATGAGCAGTTCTTC.

As to this clonotype: A read error may explain this, as a much larger clone is one base away. The gene calls are TRBV20-1 and TRBJ1-4; 8 positions agree with TRBD1. V was clipped by 6 bases and J by 8 bases; unmatched bases: 8. Germline V gene data show CDR1 as DFQATT and CDR2 as SNEGSKA (reference sequence). The CDR3 is 13 residues long. The CDR3 DNA is TGCAGTGCCCCGGACAGGGCGAGGGAAAAACTGTTTTTT. Its translation: CSAPDRAREKLFF.

This clonotype was recorded a few times. The chain employs TRBV19 and TRBJ2-1; 8 bases line up with TRBD2. The germline V gene encodes CDR1 LNHDA and CDR2 SQIVND (reference sequence). V was clipped by 3 bases and J by 6 bases; unmatched bases: 10. The CDR3 loop spans 16 amino acids. The chain's CDR3 is CASSIAREGRLNEQFF. CDR3 in DNA: TGTGCCAGTAGTATTGCACGGGAGGGCCGCCTCAATGAGCAGTTCTTC.

The rearrangement links TRBV10-3 to TRBJ2-2; 12 bases map to TRBD2. Germline V gene lookup returns CDR1 ENHRY and CDR2 SYGVKD. CDR3 length: 19 amino acids. The J segment lost 4 bases and the V segment lost 0 bases, leaving 9 bases of the junction unmatched. The CDR3 region is CAISESRRLAGGSTGELFF. CDR3 DNA sequence: TGTGCCATCAGTGAGTCTCGGCGGCTAGCGGGAGGGAGCACCGGGGAGCTGTTTTTT.

V gene TRBV7-8 combines with J gene TRBJ2-5, with D perhaps TRBD2 (5 bases). The germline V and J ends were trimmed by 5 bases and 0 bases, with 13 bases remaining between them. The CDR3 consists of 15 residues. In germline, CDR1 is SGHVS, CDR2 FQNEAQ. The CDR3 DNA sequence: TGTGCCAGCAGCCCGGGAACTTCCAACCAAGAGACCCAGTACTTC. This sequence encodes CASSPGTSNQETQYF.

Of note for this clonotype: At one end the junction does not follow the germline gene, possibly because of a read error. CDR3 residues: CASGVGTDRVNSYEQYF. The CDR3 region has the DNA TGTGCCAGCGGCGTAGGGACAGACAGGGTGAATTCCTACGAGCAGTACTTC. The chain recombines TRBV9 with TRBJ2-1; 7 bases align to TRBD1. The J call is in doubt because the DNA end fits TRBJ2-7 better. The CDR3 is made up of 17 amino acids. Looked up from germline, CDR1 is SGDLS and CDR2 is YYNGEE.

This chain connects TRBV19 to TRBJ2-1, with 9 positions matching TRBD2. Germline CDR1 LNHDA, CDR2 SQIVND (reference sequence). The CDR3 contains 19 residues. With 3 bases clipped from V and 6 bases from J, the junction kept 18 bases outside the gene matches. CDR3 in amino acids: CASSMISLLAGPFGNEQFF. CDR3 bases: TGTGCCAGTAGTATGATCAGTTTGCTAGCGGGACCCTTCGGCAATGAGCAGTTCTTC.